This T cell receptor (beta chain) emerged from a study of beta chain features in type 1 diabetes. Whole-study findings and limits: In all four CD4+ subsets, TCRB CDR3 length was significantly, moderately reduced in type 1 diabetes. Small HLA sub-analyses could not settle whether HLA shapes TCRB rearrangement. Insertions at VDJ junctions were less frequent in type 1 diabetes patients. These patients also deleted more nucleotides at the same junctions. A closer apparent resemblance between naive, central memory and Treg TCRB repertoires was seen in patients than in healthy donors.

Germline V gene sequence: CDR1 MNHNY, CDR2 SVGAGI (reference sequence). V trimming: 10 bases; J trimming: 0 bases; junction bases outside the gene matches: 6. The CDR3 runs 14 residues. This clone occurred once. Its antigen is still unknown. Donors underwent one heparinised blood draw, approximately 120 mL on average. All of the isolated RNA was reverse transcribed, so expressed TCRB transcripts were sequenced. Profiled with immunoSEQ multiplex PCR; TCRdb holds only in-frame clones, not every one. The repertoire holds 15,000 or so clones, with 55% to 75% as singletons. The sequence came from a man younger than 40 with type 1 diabetes. The sample was stem cell memory CD4+ T cells from blood. The J gene is TRBJ1-1, the V gene TRBV6-6, with TRBD1 matching 9 bases. The CDR3 spells CATRTGALNTEAFF. CDR3 DNA: TGTGCCACCAGGACAGGGGCGCTGAACACTGAAGCTTTCTTT.